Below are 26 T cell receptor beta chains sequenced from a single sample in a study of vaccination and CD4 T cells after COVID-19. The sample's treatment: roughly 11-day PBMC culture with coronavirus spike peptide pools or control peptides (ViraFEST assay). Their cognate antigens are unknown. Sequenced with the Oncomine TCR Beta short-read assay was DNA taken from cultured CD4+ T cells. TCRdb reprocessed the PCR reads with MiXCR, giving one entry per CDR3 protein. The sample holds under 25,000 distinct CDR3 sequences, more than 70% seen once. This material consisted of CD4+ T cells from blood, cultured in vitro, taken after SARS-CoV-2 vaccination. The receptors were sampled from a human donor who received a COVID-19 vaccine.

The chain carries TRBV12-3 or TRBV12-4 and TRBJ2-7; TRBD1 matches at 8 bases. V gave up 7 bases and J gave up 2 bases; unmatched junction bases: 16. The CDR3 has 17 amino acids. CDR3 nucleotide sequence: TGTGCCAGCACCCACACGCTCGTGGACAGGGCTACCTACGAGCAGTACTTC. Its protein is CASTHTLVDRATYEQYF.

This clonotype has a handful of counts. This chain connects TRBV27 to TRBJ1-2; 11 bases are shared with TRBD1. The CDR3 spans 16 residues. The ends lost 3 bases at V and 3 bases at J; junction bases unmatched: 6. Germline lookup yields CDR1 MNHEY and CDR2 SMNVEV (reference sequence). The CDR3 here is CASSLGQGGGHYGYTF. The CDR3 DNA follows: TGTGCCAGCAGTTTGGGACAGGGGGGAGGCCACTATGGCTACACCTTC.

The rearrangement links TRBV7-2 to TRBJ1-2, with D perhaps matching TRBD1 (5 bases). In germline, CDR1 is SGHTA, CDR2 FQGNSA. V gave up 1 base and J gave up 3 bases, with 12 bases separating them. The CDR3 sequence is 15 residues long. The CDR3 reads CASSLDGRVYYGYTF. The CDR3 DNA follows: TGTGCCAGCAGCTTAGATGGCAGGGTTTACTATGGCTACACCTTC. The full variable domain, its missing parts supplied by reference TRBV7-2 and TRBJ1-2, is GAGVSQSPSNKVTEKGKDVELRCDPISGHTALYWYRQSLGQGLEFLIYFQGNSAPDKSGLPSDRFSAERTGGSVSTLTIQRTQQEDSAVYLCASSLDGRVYYGYTFGSGTRLTVV.

CDR3 amino acids: CASSLVGTGGDQPQHF. The CDR3 DNA is TGTGCCAGCAGCTTAGTAGGGACAGGGGGCGATCAGCCCCAGCATTTT. The rearrangement uses TRBV7-2 and TRBJ1-5, with 12 bases that match TRBD1. Germline loops: CDR1 SGHTA, CDR2 FQGNSA. The CDR3 is 16 amino acids. The ends lost 1 base at V and 5 bases at J; junction bases unmatched: 3.

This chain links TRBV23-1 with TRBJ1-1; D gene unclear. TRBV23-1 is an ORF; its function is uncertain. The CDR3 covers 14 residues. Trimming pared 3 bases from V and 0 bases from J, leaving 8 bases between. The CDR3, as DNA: TGCGCCAGCAGTCACGTCGGAGTGAACACTGAAGCTTTCTTT. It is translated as CASSHVGVNTEAFF.

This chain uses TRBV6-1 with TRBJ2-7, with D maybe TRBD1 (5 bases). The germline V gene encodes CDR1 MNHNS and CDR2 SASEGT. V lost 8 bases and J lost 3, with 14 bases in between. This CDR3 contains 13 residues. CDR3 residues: CASAFRVDYEQYF. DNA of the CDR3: TGTGCCAGCGCCTTCAGGGTGGACTACGAGCAGTACTTC.

The CDR3: CSARGVTDTQYF. The CDR3 region has the DNA TGCAGTGCTAGGGGGGTCACAGATACGCAGTATTTT. This chain joins TRBV20-1 and TRBJ2-3; either TRBD1 or TRBD2 may supply D (5 bases each). V lost 3 bases and J lost 2, with 6 bases in between. The germline V gene has CDR1 DFQATT and CDR2 SNEGSKA (reference sequence). The CDR3 consists of 12 residues.

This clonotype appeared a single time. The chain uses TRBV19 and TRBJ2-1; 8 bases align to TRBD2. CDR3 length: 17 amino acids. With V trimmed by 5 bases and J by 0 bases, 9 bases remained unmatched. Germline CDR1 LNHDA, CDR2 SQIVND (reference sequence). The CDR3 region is CASSSYLGRGSYNEQFF. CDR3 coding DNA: TGTGCCAGTAGTTCCTACCTCGGGAGGGGCTCCTACAATGAGCAGTTCTTC.

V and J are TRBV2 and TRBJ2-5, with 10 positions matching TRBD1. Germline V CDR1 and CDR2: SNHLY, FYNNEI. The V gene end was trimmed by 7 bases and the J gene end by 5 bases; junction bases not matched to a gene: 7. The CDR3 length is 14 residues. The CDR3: CASTPGQGIETQYF. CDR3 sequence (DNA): TGTGCCAGCACCCCGGGACAGGGGATTGAGACCCAGTACTTC.

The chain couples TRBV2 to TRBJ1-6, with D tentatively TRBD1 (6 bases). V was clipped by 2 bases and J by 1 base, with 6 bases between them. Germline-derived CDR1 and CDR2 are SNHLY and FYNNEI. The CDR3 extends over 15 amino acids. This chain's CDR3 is CASSEQGSYNSPLHF. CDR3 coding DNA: TGTGCCAGCAGTGAACAGGGGTCCTATAATTCACCCCTCCACTTT. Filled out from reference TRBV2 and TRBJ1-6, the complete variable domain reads EPEVTQTPSHQVTQMGQEVILRCVPISNHLYFYWYRQILGQKVEFLVSFYNNEISEKSEIFDDQFSVERPDGSNFTLKIRSTKLEDSAMYFCASSEQGSYNSPLHFGNGTRLTVT.

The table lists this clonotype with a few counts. CDR3 sequence reads: CASSLETNHQPQHF. The DNA for the CDR3 is TGTGCCAGCAGCTTAGAGACGAACCATCAGCCCCAGCATTTT. The chain links TRBV7-9 to TRBJ1-5; no firm D call. CDR1 and CDR2 (germline): SEHNR, FQNEAQ (reference sequence). The CDR3 contains 14 residues. The V and J ends lost 1 base and 5 bases respectively, with 9 bases between them.

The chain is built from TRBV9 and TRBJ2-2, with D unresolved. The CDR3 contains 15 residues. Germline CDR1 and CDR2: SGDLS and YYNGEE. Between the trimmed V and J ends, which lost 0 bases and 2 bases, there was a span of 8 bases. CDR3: CASSVGVANTGELFF. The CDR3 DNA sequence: TGTGCCAGCAGCGTAGGGGTAGCAAACACCGGGGAGCTGTTTTTT.

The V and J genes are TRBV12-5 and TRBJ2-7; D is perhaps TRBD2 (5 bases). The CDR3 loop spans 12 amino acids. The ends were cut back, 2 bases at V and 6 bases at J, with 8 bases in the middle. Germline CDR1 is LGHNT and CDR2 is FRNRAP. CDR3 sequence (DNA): TGTGCTAGTGGTTTGACGGAGGTCGAGCAGTACTTC. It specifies CASGLTEVEQYF.

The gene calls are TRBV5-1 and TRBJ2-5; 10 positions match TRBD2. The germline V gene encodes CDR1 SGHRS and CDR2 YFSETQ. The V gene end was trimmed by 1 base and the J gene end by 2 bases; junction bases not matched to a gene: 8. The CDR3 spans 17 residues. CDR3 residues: CASSLSVAGGSQETQYF. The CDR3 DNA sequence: TGCGCCAGCAGCTTGTCGGTAGCGGGGGGTTCACAAGAGACCCAGTACTTC.

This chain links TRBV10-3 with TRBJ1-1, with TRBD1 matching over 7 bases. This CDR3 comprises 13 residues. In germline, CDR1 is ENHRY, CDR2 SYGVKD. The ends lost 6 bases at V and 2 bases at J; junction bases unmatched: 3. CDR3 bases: TGTGCCATCAGGGGGACAGTTAACACTGAAGCTTTCTTT. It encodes CAIRGTVNTEAFF.

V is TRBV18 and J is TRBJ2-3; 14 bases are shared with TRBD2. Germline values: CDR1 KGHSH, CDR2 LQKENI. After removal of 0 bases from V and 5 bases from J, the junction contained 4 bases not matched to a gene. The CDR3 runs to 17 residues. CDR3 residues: CASSPPTGTSGGDTQYF. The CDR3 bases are TGTGCCAGCTCACCACCGACCGGGACTAGCGGGGGAGATACGCAGTATTTT.

CDR3: CAISEIGGEVGETQYF. The CDR3 DNA sequence: TGTGCCATCAGTGAGATAGGGGGCGAGGTCGGGGAGACCCAGTACTTC. V gene TRBV10-3 combines with J gene TRBJ2-5; 7 positions match TRBD1. The CDR3 is 16 residues long. V gave up 2 bases and J gave up 5 bases; unmatched junction bases: 11. Germline V gene sequence: CDR1 ENHRY, CDR2 SYGVKD.

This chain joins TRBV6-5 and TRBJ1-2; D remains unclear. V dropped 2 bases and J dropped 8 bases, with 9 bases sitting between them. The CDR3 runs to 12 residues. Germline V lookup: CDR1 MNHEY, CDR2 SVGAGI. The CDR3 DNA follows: TGTGCCAGCAGTTACCTCACGGGAGGCTACACCTTC. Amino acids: CASSYLTGGYTF.

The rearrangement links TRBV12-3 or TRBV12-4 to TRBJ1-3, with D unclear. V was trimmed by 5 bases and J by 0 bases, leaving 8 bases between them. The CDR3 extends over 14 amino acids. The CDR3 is CASSESSSGNTIYF. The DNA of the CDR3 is TGTGCCAGCAGTGAGAGTAGCTCTGGAAACACCATATATTTT.

The chain's CDR3 is CASSLTGRRRETQYF. The CDR3 region has the DNA TGTGCCAGCAGCCTGACAGGGAGGCGGAGAGAGACCCAGTACTTC. The chain is built from TRBV5-4 and TRBJ2-5; D possibly corresponds to TRBD1 (7 bases). V dropped 4 bases and J dropped 4 bases, with 17 bases sitting between them. This CDR3 comprises 15 residues. Germline V gene sequence: CDR1 SGHNT, CDR2 YYREEE (reference sequence).

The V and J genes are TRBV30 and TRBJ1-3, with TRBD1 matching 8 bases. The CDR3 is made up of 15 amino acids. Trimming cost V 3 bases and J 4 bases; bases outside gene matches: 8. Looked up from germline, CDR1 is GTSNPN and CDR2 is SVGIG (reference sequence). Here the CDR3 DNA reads TGTGCCTGGAGCCCCCAGGGGGCGCCGGGAAACACCATATATTTT. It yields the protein CAWSPQGAPGNTIYF.

In DNA, the CDR3 is TGTGCCAGCAGTCTCGAGATTAACTATGGCTACACCTTC. Translation gives CASSLEINYGYTF. The chain carries TRBV2 and TRBJ1-2, with D unclear. Germline CDR1 SNHLY, CDR2 FYNNEI. Trimming left V 5 bases short and J 1 base short, with 8 bases between. The CDR3 contains 13 residues.

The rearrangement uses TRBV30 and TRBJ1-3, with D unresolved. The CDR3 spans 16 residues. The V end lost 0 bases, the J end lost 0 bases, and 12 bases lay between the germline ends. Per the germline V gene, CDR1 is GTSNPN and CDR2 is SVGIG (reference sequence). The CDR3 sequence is CAWSVRRDYSGNTIYF. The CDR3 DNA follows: TGTGCCTGGAGTGTTAGAAGGGATTACTCTGGAAACACCATATATTTT. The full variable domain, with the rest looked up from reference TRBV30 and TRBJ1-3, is SQTIHQWPATLVQPVGSPLSLECTVEGTSNPNLYWYRQAAGRGLQLLFYSVGIGQISSEVPQNLSASRPQDRQFILSSKKLLLSDSGFYLCAWSVRRDYSGNTIYFGEGSWLTVV.

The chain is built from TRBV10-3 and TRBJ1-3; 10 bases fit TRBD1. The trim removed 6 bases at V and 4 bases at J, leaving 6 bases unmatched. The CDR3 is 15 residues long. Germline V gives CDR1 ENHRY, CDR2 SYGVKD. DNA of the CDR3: TGTGCCATCAGCAGTTGGGACAGGGGAGGAAACACCATATATTTT. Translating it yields CAISSWDRGGNTIYF.

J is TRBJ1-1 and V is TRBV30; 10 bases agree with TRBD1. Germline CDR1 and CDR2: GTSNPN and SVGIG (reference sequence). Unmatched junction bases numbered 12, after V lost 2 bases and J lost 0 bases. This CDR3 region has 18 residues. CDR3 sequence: CAWSPRGWTGGLNTEAFF. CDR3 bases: TGTGCCTGGAGTCCTCGGGGCTGGACAGGGGGGTTGAACACTGAAGCTTTCTTT.

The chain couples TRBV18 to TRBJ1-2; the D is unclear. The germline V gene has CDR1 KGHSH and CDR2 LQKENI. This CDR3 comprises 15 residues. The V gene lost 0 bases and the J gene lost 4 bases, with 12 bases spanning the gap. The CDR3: CASSPPQRDPYGYTF. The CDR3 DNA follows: TGTGCCAGCTCACCACCGCAGCGAGACCCCTATGGCTACACCTTC.